This T cell receptor beta chain was identified in a study of T cells in localized non-small cell lung cancer. Regarding the study as a whole: Clonality of T cells reached its maximum in uninvolved adjacent lung, surpassing tumor. The appearance of a median around 57 of the top 100 tumor clones was seen in adjacent lung. Investigators sequenced only a single tumor region, leaving heterogeneity possible.

The ends were cut back, 3 bases at V and 5 bases at J, with 10 bases in the middle. Germline lookup yields CDR1 SQVTM and CDR2 ANQGSEA. This CDR3 comprises 12 residues. Points on this clone: What it binds is not known.

Assay used: immunoSEQ multiplex PCR; TCRdb lists only in-frame clones, some missing. Here the sample spans roughly 33,000 clones, roughly 90% being singletons. The V and J genes are TRBV29-1 and TRBJ2-5, with D possibly TRBD1 on 5 matching bases. The receptor's source is a man aged 40 to 70 with stage I lung adenocarcinoma. The sequenced sample was peripheral blood, obtained before any cancer treatment. CDR3 bases: TGCAGCGTTGACGGAAACAGGGAGACCCAGTACTTC. Translating gives CSVDGNRETQYF.